The 15 T cell receptor beta chains given below trace back to one sample, sequenced in a study of cytomegalovirus exposure and HLA in healthy donors. It was with 60 Vbeta and 13 Jbeta primers that the PCR ran. The protocol was immunoSEQ multiplex PCR, while the TCRdb copy is restricted to in-frame clones and leaves out a portion. The table includes 99,000 or so clones, more than 60% detected once. The sequenced sample was PBMCs. All receptors come from a middle-aged woman in good health and CMV-seropositive.

The CDR3 DNA follows: TGTGCCAGCAGCTTAAGCGGGAGCTCAGATACGCAGTATTTT. Amino acid sequence: CASSLSGSSDTQYF. The rearrangement joins TRBV7-2 to TRBJ2-3, with 8 positions matching TRBD2. The V gene end was trimmed by 2 bases and the J gene end by 4 bases; junction bases not matched to a gene: 2. CDR1 is SGHTA, CDR2 FQGNSA, per germline. The CDR3 extends over 14 amino acids.

This clone was observed once. This rearrangement joins TRBV28 to TRBJ1-1; TRBD1 might be the D (6 bases). This CDR3 has 15 amino acids. CDR1 is MDHEN, CDR2 SYDVKM, per germline. V gave up 3 bases and J gave up 0 bases, with 11 bases separating them. CDR3 coding DNA: TGTGCCAGCAGTTTGACCAGGGGTATGAACACTGAAGCTTTCTTT. It specifies CASSLTRGMNTEAFF.

The chain recombines TRBV7-9 with TRBJ2-3; 7 bases are shared with TRBD1. This CDR3 has 15 residues. The germline V gene encodes CDR1 SEHNR and CDR2 FQNEAQ (reference sequence). V gave up 2 bases and J gave up 2 bases; unmatched junction bases: 4. CDR3 amino acids: CASSLKGTATDTQYF. The CDR3 nucleotides are TGTGCCAGCAGCTTAAAGGGGACAGCCACAGATACGCAGTATTTT.

The chain employs TRBV27 and TRBJ2-1; 7 nucleotides agree with TRBD1. CDR1 MNHEY and CDR2 SMNVEV come from the germline V gene (reference sequence). This CDR3 has 15 residues. After removal of 5 bases from V and 3 bases from J, the junction contained 7 bases not matched to a gene. CDR3 in amino acids: CASSPWDSFYNEQFF. As DNA, the CDR3 is TGTGCCAGCAGTCCATGGGACAGCTTCTACAATGAGCAGTTCTTC.

CDR3 in DNA: TGTGCCAGCAGTTTTAATTTTGTCAATCAGCCCCAGCATTTT. This codes for CASSFNFVNQPQHF. This chain uses TRBV28 with TRBJ1-5; D unclear. The germline V gene has CDR1 MDHEN and CDR2 SYDVKM. V lost 3 bases, J lost 3 bases, and 9 bases lay in between. The CDR3 is made up of 14 amino acids.

This clone was counted a few times. The V call is TRBV13, the J call TRBJ1-1; perhaps TRBD1 as D (5 bases). Germline CDR1 PRHDT, CDR2 FYEKMQ (reference sequence). This CDR3 has 13 amino acids. Between the trimmed V and J ends, which lost 5 bases and 4 bases, there was a span of 11 bases. The CDR3 DNA sequence: TGTGCCAGCAGCGCGGACAAATTCACTGAAGCTTTCTTT. Translating gives CASSADKFTEAFF.

J is TRBJ2-1 and V is TRBV28; 11 positions match TRBD2. CDR1 is MDHEN and CDR2 is SYDVKM in the germline V gene. The ends lost 1 base at V and 10 bases at J; junction bases unmatched: 6. The CDR3 length is 15 residues. The CDR3: CASSLFIAGGREQFF. DNA of the CDR3: TGTGCCAGCAGTTTATTCATAGCGGGGGGGCGCGAGCAGTTCTTC.

DNA of the CDR3: TGTGCCAGCAGATCGAGGATGGGTACCGGGGAGCTGTTTTTT. Translation gives CASRSRMGTGELFF. This chain connects TRBV2 to TRBJ2-2; D not certain. Germline V gene data show CDR1 as SNHLY and CDR2 as FYNNEI. Trimming pared 6 bases from V and 5 bases from J, leaving 13 bases between. This CDR3 is 14 amino acids long.

The J gene is TRBJ2-2, the V gene TRBV27; TRBD2 matches 7 bases. Trimming cost V 0 bases and J 5 bases; bases outside gene matches: 9. In germline, CDR1 is MNHEY, CDR2 SMNVEV (reference sequence). The CDR3 is made up of 17 amino acids. As DNA, the CDR3 is TGTGCCAGCAGTTTATCGATAGTGACTAGCAGTACCGGGGAGCTGTTTTTT. It encodes CASSLSIVTSSTGELFF.

The chain carries TRBV7-2 and TRBJ2-7, with a weak D call TRBD1 (6 bases). V shed 5 bases and J shed 2 bases, with 13 bases lying between them. CDR1 SGHTA and CDR2 FQGNSA come from the germline V gene. The CDR3 has 14 amino acids. Here the CDR3 DNA reads TGTGCCAGCAGCCCCTGGACAGCCCCCTACGAGCAGTACTTC. The encoded protein is CASSPWTAPYEQYF.

The rearrangement joins TRBV19 to TRBJ1-1, with D unclear. Trimming removed 3 bases at V and 0 bases at J, with 5 bases between. Germline V gene sequence: CDR1 LNHDA, CDR2 SQIVND (reference sequence). There are 13 residues in the CDR3. CDR3 sequence reads: CASSISLNTEAFF. The DNA of the CDR3 is TGTGCCAGTAGTATTTCATTGAACACTGAAGCTTTCTTT. Full variable domain (missing parts from reference TRBV19 and TRBJ1-1): DGGITQSPKYLFRKEGQNVTLSCEQNLNHDAMYWYRQDPGQGLRLIYYSQIVNDFQKGDIAEGYSVSREKKESFPLTVTSAQKNPTAFYLCASSISLNTEAFFGQGTRLTVV.

The chain recombines TRBV4-1 with TRBJ2-7, with TRBD1 matching 8 bases. V lost 6 bases, J lost 5 bases, and 6 bases stayed unmatched. CDR1 is MGHRA, CDR2 YSYEKL, per germline. The CDR3 is 13 residues long. The CDR3 nucleotides are TGCGCCAGCAGGGCGACAGGGGAAAACGAGCAGTACTTC. Protein: CASRATGENEQYF.

Here the CDR3 reads CARSLDRDGYTF. CDR3 sequence (DNA): TGTGCCAGAAGCTTGGACAGAGATGGCTACACCTTC. The rearrangement uses TRBV5-3 and TRBJ1-2, with unresolved D. TRBV5-3 is classed as an ORF, of uncertain function. The V gene lost 0 bases and the J gene lost 6 bases, with 6 bases spanning the gap. The CDR3 consists of 12 residues.

On this clone itself: The sample holds other DNA sequences that translate to the same CDR3. The CDR3 is CATQRQGASNQPQHF. Written as DNA, the CDR3 is TGCGCCACTCAAAGACAGGGGGCAAGCAATCAGCCCCAGCATTTT. V gene TRBV10-2 combines with J gene TRBJ1-5, with 10 bases aligning to TRBD1. The germline gives CDR1 WSHSY, CDR2 SAAADI. Germline trimming cut 10 bases from V and 1 base from J; bases unmatched to any gene: 7. This CDR3 spans 15 amino acids.

A note on this clone: The identical CDR3 is also encoded by other nucleotide sequences in the sample. V usage is TRBV12-5 and J usage is TRBJ1-5; the D is unclear. The germline V gene has CDR1 LGHNT and CDR2 FRNRAP. This CDR3 contains 19 residues. The V end lost 3 bases, the J end lost 4 bases, and 25 bases lay between the germline ends. The CDR3 coding sequence is TGTGCTAGTGGTTTCAGGTCATGGGAGAGGGTAGTACAAAATCAGCCCCAGCATTTT. Its translation: CASGFRSWERVVQNQPQHF.